This T cell receptor (beta chain) is drawn from a study of T cell repertoires in cytomegalovirus infection. Overall study context: Newly reported HLA-C-restricted and thoroughly characterized HLA-B-restricted CMV epitopes were employed. Shared public TCR beta signatures pointed to both CMV infection and a matching HLA type.

From the reads, TCRdb called clonotypes with MiXCR, one entry per CDR3 protein. The sample yields 370,000 or so distinct CDR3 sequences, roughly 36% seen once. The germline V and J ends were trimmed by 4 bases and 4 bases, with 14 bases remaining between them. The CDR3 totals 14 residues. From germline, CDR1 is DFQATT and CDR2 SNEGSKA (reference sequence). In regard to this clonotype: Its cognate antigen is unknown.

Points from the study as a whole: Dominating the ex vivo response were HLA-C-restricted CMV-specific TCR beta clonotypes.

This chain links TRBV20-1 with TRBJ1-5; D ambiguous. The receptor's source is a human donor in good health (CMV status not recorded). Some clones in this sample may be carry-over from other donors' samples. Source: cultured PBMCs, taken from culture after CMV antigen stimulation. CDR3 amino acids: CSAIDPQTNQPQHF. CDR3 sequence (DNA): TGCAGTGCTATTGACCCCCAGACGAATCAGCCCCAGCATTTT.